This section outlines one T cell receptor (beta chain) sequence together with its context. Its antigen is unknown. TCRdb re-called the reads through MiXCR, storing one row per CDR3 protein. This sample carries hundreds of thousands of distinct CDR3 sequences, around a third of them seen once, and the ten largest clones take roughly an eighth. The sample comes from a study of T cell repertoires in cytomegalovirus infection. Study summary: HLA-C-restricted CMV epitopes, recently identified, and well-studied HLA-B-restricted ones were used by the study. Indicated by public TCR beta signatures were CMV infection and matching HLA type.

Findings and limits, study-wide: HLA-C-restricted CMV clonotypes gave the most frequent clonotype in two of eight donors. There were carriers of CMV plus the relevant HLA, and cumulative public TCR beta family frequency identified them.

Trimming left V 3 bases short and J 7 bases short, with 6 bases between. The CDR3 covers 12 residues. The rearrangement links TRBV12-3 or TRBV12-4 to TRBJ2-2; D gene unclear. The receptor was derived from a human donor in good health (CMV status not recorded). Some clones in this sample may be carry-over from other donors' samples. The source material was cultured CD8+ T cells from PBMCs, sampled from culture after CMV antigen stimulation. For the CDR3, the DNA is TGTGCCAGCAGTTTGTGGGGCGGGGAGCTGTTTTTT. It translates to CASSLWGGELFF.